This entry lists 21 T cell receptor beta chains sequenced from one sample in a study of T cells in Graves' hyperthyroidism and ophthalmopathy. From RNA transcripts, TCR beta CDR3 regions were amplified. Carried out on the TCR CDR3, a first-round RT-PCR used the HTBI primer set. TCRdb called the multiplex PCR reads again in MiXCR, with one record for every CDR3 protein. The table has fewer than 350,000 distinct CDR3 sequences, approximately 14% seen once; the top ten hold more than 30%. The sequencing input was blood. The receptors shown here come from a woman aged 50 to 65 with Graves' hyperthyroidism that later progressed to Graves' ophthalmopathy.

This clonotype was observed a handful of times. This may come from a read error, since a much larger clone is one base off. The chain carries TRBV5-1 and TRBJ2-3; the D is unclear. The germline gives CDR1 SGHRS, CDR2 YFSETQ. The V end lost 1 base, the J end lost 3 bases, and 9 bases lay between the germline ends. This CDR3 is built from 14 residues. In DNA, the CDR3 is TGCGCCAGCAGCTTGAGGACCGAAACAGATACGCAGTATTTT. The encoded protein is CASSLRTETDTQYF. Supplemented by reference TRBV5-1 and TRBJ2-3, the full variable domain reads KAGVTQTPRYLIKTRGQQVTLSCSPISGHRSVSWYQQTPGQGLQFLFEYFSETQRNKGNFPGRFSGRQFSNSRSEMNVSTLELGDSALYLCASSLRTETDTQYFGPGTRLTVL.

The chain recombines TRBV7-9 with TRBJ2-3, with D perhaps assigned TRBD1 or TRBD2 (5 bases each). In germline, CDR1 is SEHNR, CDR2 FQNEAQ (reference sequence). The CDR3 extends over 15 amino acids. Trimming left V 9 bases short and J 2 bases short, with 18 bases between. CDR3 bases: TGTGCCAGAACTTTGGGGGTCGGGTTCACAGATACGCAGTATTTT. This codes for CARTLGVGFTDTQYF.

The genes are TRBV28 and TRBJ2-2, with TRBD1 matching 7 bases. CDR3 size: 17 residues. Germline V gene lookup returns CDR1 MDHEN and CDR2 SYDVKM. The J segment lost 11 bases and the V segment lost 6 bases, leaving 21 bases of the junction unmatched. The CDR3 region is CASRPLRDSGFSTELFF. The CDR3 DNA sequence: TGTGCCAGCAGACCCCTCCGGGACAGCGGATTTTCGACTGAGCTGTTTTTT.

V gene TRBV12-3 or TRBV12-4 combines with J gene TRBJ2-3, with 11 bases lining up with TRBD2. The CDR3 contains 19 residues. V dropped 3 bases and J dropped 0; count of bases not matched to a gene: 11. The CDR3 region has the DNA TGTGCCAGCAGTTTGGTAGTCTTAGCGGGAGGGCCGAGCACAGATACGCAGTATTTT. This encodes CASSLVVLAGGPSTDTQYF.

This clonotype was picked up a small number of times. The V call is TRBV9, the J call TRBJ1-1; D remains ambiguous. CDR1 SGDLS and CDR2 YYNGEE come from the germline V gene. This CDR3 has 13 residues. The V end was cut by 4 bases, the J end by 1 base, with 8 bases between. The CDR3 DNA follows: TGTGCCAGCAGCTACGACCGGAACACTGAAGCTTTCTTT. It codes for CASSYDRNTEAFF. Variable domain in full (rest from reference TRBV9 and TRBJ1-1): DSGVTQTPKHLITATGQRVTLRCSPRSGDLSVYWYQQSLDQGLQFLIQYYNGEERAKGNILERFSAQQFPDLHSELNLSSLELGDSALYFCASSYDRNTEAFFGQGTRLTVV.

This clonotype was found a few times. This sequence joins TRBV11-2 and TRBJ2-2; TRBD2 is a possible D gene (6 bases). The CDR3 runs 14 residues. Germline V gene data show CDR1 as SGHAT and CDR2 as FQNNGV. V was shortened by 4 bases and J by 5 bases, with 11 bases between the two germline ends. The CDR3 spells CASSWGLKTGELFF. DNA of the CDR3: TGTGCCAGCAGCTGGGGACTTAAGACCGGGGAGCTGTTTTTT.

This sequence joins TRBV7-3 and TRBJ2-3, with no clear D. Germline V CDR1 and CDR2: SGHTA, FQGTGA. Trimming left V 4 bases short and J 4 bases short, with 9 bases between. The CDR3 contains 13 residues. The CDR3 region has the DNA TGTGCCAGCAGCTCCCCAACCTCAGATACGCAGTATTTT. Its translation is CASSSPTSDTQYF. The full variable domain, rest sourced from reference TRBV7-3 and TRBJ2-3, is GAGVSQTPSNKVTEKGKYVELRCDPISGHTALYWYRQSLGQGPEFLIYFQGTGAADDSGLPNDRFFAVRPEGSVSTLKIQRTERGDSAVYLCASSSPTSDTQYFGPGTRLTVL.

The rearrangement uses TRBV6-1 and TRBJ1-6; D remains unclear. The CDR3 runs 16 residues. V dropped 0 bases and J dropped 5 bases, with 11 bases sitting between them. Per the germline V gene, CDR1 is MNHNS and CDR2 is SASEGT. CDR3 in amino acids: CASSEAFGGNNSPLHF. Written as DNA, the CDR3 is TGTGCCAGCAGTGAAGCTTTCGGAGGAAATAATTCACCCCTCCACTTT.

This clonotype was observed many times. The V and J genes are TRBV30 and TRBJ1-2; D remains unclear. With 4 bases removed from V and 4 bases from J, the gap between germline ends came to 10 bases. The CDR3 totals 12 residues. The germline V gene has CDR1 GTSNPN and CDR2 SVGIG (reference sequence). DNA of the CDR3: TGTGCCTGGAATCCGGGTGCCTATGGCTACACCTTC. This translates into CAWNPGAYGYTF. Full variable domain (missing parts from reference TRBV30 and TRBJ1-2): SQTIHQWPATLVQPVGSPLSLECTVEGTSNPNLYWYRQAAGRGLQLLFYSVGIGQISSEVPQNLSASRPQDRQFILSSKKLLLSDSGFYLCAWNPGAYGYTFGSGTRLTVV.

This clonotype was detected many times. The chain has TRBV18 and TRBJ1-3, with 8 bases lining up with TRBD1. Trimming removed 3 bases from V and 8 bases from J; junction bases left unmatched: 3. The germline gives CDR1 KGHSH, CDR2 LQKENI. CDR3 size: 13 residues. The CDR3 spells CASSPDRGYTIYF. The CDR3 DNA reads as TGTGCCAGCTCACCCGACAGGGGTTACACCATATATTTT.

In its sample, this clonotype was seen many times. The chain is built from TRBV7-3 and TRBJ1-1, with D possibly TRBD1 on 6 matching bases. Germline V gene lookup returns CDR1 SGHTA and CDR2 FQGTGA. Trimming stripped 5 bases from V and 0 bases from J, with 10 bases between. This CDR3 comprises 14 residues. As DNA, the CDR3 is TGTGCCAGCAGCGCTACAGGGTTGAACACTGAAGCTTTCTTT. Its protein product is CASSATGLNTEAFF.

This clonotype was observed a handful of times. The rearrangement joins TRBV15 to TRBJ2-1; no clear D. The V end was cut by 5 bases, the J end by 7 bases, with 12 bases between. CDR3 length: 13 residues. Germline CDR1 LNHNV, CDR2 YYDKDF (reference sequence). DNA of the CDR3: TGTGCCACCAGCCCCGGGTCAGTAAATGAGCAGTTCTTC. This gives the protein CATSPGSVNEQFF.

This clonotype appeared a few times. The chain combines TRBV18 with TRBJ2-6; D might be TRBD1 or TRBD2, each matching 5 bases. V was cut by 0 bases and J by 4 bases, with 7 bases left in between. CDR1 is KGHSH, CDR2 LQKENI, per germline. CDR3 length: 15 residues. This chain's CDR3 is CASSPPGVGANVLTF. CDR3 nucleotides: TGTGCCAGCTCACCACCGGGGGTCGGGGCCAACGTCCTGACTTTC. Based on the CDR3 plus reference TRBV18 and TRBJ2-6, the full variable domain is NAGVMQNPRHLVRRRGQEARLRCSPMKGHSHVYWYRQLPEEGLKFMVYLQKENIIDESGMPKERFSAEFPKEGPSILRIQQVVRGDSAAYFCASSPPGVGANVLTFGAGSRLTVL.

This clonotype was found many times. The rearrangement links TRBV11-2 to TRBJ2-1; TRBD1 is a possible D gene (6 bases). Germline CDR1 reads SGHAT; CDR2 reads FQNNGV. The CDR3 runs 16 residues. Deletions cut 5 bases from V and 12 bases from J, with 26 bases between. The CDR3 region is CASSPRMAGTSGGQFF. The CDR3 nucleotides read TGTGCCAGCAGCCCGCGAATGGCCGGGACATCAGGCGGGCAGTTCTTC. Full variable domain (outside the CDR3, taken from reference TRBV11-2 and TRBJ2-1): EAGVAQSPRYKIIEKRQSVAFWCNPISGHATLYWYQQILGQGPKLLIQFQNNGVVDDSQLPKDRFSAERLKGVDSTLKIQPAKLEDSAVYLCASSPRMAGTSGGQFFGPGTRLTVL.

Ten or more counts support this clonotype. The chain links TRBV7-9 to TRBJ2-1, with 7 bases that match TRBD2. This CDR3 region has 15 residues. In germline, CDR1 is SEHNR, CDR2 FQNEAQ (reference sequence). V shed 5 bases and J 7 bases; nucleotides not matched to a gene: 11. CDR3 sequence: CASSAHGGSGNEQFF. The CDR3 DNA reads TGTGCCAGCAGCGCGCATGGCGGGAGTGGAAATGAGCAGTTCTTC.

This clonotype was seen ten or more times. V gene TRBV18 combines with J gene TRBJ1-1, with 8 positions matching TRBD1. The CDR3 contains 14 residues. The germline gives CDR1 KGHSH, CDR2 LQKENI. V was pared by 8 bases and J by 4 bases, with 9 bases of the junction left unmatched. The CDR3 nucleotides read TGTGCCAGCACAAAAACGGACAGGGCCACTGAAGCTTTCTTT. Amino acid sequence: CASTKTDRATEAFF. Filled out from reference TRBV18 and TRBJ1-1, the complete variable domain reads NAGVMQNPRHLVRRRGQEARLRCSPMKGHSHVYWYRQLPEEGLKFMVYLQKENIIDESGMPKERFSAEFPKEGPSILRIQQVVRGDSAAYFCASTKTDRATEAFFGQGTRLTVV.

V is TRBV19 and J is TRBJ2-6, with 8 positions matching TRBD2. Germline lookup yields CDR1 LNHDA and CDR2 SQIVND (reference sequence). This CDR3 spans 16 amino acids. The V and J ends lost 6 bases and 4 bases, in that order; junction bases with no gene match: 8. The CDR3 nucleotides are TGTGCCAGTAGGAGAGCGGGAGTCTTGGGGGCCAACGTCCTGACTTTC. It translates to CASRRAGVLGANVLTF.

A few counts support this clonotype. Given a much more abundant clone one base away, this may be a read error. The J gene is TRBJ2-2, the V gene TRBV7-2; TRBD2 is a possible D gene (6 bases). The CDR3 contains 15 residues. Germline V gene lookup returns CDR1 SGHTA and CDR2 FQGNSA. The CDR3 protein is CASSLMGSNTGGLFF. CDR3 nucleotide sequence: TGTGCCAGCAGCTTAATGGGCTCTAACACCGGGGGGCTGTTTTTT.

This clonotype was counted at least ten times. CDR3 protein: CASSQDLRLAGDNGRGDTQYF. The DNA of the CDR3 is TGTGCCAGCAGCCAAGATCTGAGACTAGCGGGAGATAATGGTCGGGGAGATACGCAGTATTTT. V usage is TRBV3-1 and J usage is TRBJ2-3; 12 nucleotides align to TRBD2. V shed 0 bases, J shed 5 bases, and the junction held 18 bases outside the gene matches. Germline V gene data show CDR1 as LGHDT and CDR2 as YNNKEL (reference sequence). The CDR3 is made up of 21 amino acids.

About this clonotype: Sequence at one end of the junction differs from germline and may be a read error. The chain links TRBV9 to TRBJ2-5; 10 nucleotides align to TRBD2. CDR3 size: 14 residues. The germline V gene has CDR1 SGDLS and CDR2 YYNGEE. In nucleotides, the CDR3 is TGTGCCGGCAGCGGGACTAGCGACCAAGAGACCCAGTACTTC. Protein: CAGSGTSDQETQYF.

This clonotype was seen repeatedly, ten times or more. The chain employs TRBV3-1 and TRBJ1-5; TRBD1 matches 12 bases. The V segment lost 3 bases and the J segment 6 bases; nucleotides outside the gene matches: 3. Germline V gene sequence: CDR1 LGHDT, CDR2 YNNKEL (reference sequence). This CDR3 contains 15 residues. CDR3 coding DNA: TGTGCCAGCAGCCAGGGGACAGGGGGCGTTCAGCCCCAGCATTTT. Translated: CASSQGTGGVQPQHF.